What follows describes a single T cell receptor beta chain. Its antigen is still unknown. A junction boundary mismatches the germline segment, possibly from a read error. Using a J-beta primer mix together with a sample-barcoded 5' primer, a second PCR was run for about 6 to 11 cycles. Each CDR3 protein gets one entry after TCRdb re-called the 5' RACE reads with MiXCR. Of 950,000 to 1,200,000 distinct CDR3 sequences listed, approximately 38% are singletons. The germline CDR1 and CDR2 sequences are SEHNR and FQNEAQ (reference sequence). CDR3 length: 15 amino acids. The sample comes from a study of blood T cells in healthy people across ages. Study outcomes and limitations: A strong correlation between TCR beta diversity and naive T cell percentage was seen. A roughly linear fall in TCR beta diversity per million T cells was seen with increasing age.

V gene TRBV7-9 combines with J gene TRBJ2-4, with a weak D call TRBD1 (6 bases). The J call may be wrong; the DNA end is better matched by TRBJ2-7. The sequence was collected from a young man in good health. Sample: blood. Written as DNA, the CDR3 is TGTGTCAGCAGTAGCCTGACAGGAACTTACTACGAGCAGTACTTC. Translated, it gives CVSSSLTGTYYEQYF.